In this sample, the clone carrying this TCR beta chain turned up a few times. TCRdb analysed the PCR reads with MiXCR anew, one entry per CDR3 protein. The sample lists around 100,000 distinct CDR3 sequences; under 60% were seen once. V was shortened by 0 bases and J by 1 base, with 7 bases between the two germline ends. Germline-derived CDR1 and CDR2 are SGHDT and YYEEEE. The CDR3 length is 14 residues. This record belongs to a study of CDR3 diversity in severe acne. Sample: blood. The sequence derives from a male donor with acne. The V call is TRBV5-6, the J call TRBJ1-1; D gene uncertain. This CDR3 reads CASSLGDGNTEAFF. CDR3 sequence (DNA): TGTGCCAGCAGCTTGGGGGATGGGAACACTGAAGCTTTCTTT.